A selection of T cell receptor beta chains follows, all from one sample in a study of blood T cell repertoires in COVID-19. Some clones are missing from TCRdb's copy, which holds only in-frame ones; the method was immunoSEQ multiplex PCR. The sample lists about 130,000 clones; roughly four fifths were seen once. The source material was PBMCs or T cells enriched from blood (not recorded which). The receptor set was obtained from a man aged 50 to 60 who had recovered from COVID-19. CDR3s include the opening cysteine and the closing phenylalanine or tryptophan. A D gene is named only where the DNA matches it firmly. Size values are once, few and many counts, or a class for expanded clones, and some rows have none.

j_call clone_size v_call d_call cdr3_aa cdr3_nt
TRBJ1-2 NA TRBV6-2/TRBV6-3 TRBD1 CASRPADRGYGYTF TGTGCCAGCAGACCTGCCGACAGGGGCTATGGCTACACCTTC
TRBJ2-5 NA TRBV27 NA CASKQLETQYF TGTGCCAGCAAACAGTTGGAGACCCAGTACTTC
TRBJ1-1 NA TRBV10-3 TRBD1 CATQDRGTEAFF TGTGCCACCCAGGACAGGGGCACTGAAGCTTTCTTT
TRBJ1-6 once TRBV27 NA CASKGSGGGMNSPLHF TGTGCCAGCAAGGGGTCGGGTGGGGGGATGAATTCACCCCTCCACTTT
TRBJ2-5 NA TRBV24-1 TRBD1 CATSDYRQGSGTQYF TGTGCCACCAGTGATTACAGACAGGGTTCGGGGACCCAGTACTTC
TRBJ1-4 once TRBV5-1 NA CASSLSANEKLFF TGCGCCAGCAGCTTGAGTGCGAATGAAAAACTGTTTTTT
TRBJ1-2 NA TRBV9 NA CASSVGGGSNYGYTF TGTGCCAGCAGCGTAGGAGGAGGGTCGAACTATGGCTACACCTTC
TRBJ1-1 once TRBV4-1 TRBD1 CASSPSQTRRDSDTEAFF TGCGCCAGCAGCCCCTCCCAAACCCGGAGGGACAGCGACACTGAAGCTTTCTTT
TRBJ1-1 NA TRBV12-5 TRBD1 CASGSGQRNTEAFF TGTGCTAGTGGATCGGGACAGCGGAACACTGAAGCTTTCTTT
TRBJ2-5 NA TRBV28 NA CASSQETQYF TGTGCCTCCTCCCAAGAGACCCAGTACTTC
TRBJ1-1 NA TRBV9 TRBD1 CASSALWTGNMNTEAFF TGTGCCAGCAGCGCCCTCTGGACAGGGAATATGAACACTGAAGCTTTCTTT
TRBJ2-7 NA TRBV2 TRBD1 CASSGGQGSLDEQYF TGTGCCAGCAGTGGTGGACAGGGGAGTTTGGACGAGCAGTACTTC
TRBJ2-7 NA TRBV7-9 NA CASSLASGSYEQYF TGTGCCAGCAGCTTAGCTTCAGGGTCGTACGAGCAGTACTTC
TRBJ1-3 NA TRBV7-6 TRBD1 CASSLKQGVITNSGNTIYF TGTGCCAGCAGCTTAAAACAGGGGGTGATAACGAACTCTGGAAACACCATATATTTT
TRBJ1-5 NA TRBV6-5 TRBD1 CASSYSPGQGPLEHF TGTGCCAGCAGTTACTCTCCGGGACAGGGTCCCCTTGAGCATTTT
TRBJ1-4 NA TRBV27 NA CASRLLATNEKLFF TGTGCCAGCAGACTTCTTGCAACTAATGAAAAACTGTTTTTT
TRBJ1-2 NA TRBV5-1 TRBD1 CASSRDRQGSVGYTF TGCGCCAGCAGCCGGGACAGACAGGGCTCAGTCGGCTACACCTTC
TRBJ1-3 NA TRBV7-9 TRBD1 CASSLQGASGNTIYF TGTGCCAGCAGCTTACAGGGGGCATCAGGAAACACCATATATTTT
TRBJ2-7 NA TRBV18 NA CASSPRAGTSYEQYF TGTGCCAGCTCACCACGGGCAGGCACCTCCTACGAGCAGTACTTC
TRBJ1-2 NA TRBV25-1 NA CASSAAVAYGYTF TGTGCCAGCAGTGCGGCGGTTGCCTATGGCTACACCTTC
TRBJ2-3 NA TRBV10-1 NA CASSLTRGVTGDTQYF TGCGCCAGCAGCTTGACCCGCGGGGTTACAGGAGATACGCAGTATTTT
TRBJ2-7 NA TRBV5-1 TRBD1 CASSLAAGGMNYEQYF TGCGCCAGCAGCTTGGCGGCAGGGGGTATGAACTACGAGCAGTACTTC
TRBJ2-1 NA TRBV11-2 NA CASTLRAGGRNEQFF TGTGCCAGCACCCTAAGGGCAGGGGGGCGGAATGAGCAGTTCTTC
TRBJ2-1 NA TRBV6-5 NA CASSYSTVRSYNEQFF TGTGCCAGCAGTTACTCGACAGTTCGCTCCTACAATGAGCAGTTCTTC
TRBJ1-6 NA TRBV5-4 TRBD1 CASSLVTGANSPLHF TGTGCCAGCAGCTTGGTGACAGGGGCAAATTCACCCCTCCACTTT
TRBJ1-3 NA TRBV5-1 NA CASSMGGSPGNTIYF TGCGCCAGCAGCATGGGAGGGTCACCTGGAAACACCATATATTTT
TRBJ1-6 NA TRBV7-9 NA CASSSNKPGTPKNSPLHF TGTGCCAGCAGCTCCAACAAACCCGGGACACCAAAAAATTCACCCCTCCACTTT
TRBJ1-5 NA TRBV6-2/TRBV6-3 NA CASSLDSRNQPQHF TGTGCCAGCAGCCTAGACAGTCGCAATCAGCCCCAGCATTTT
TRBJ1-2 NA TRBV12-5 TRBD1 CASDGQGYGYTF TGTGCTAGTGACGGACAGGGGTATGGCTACACCTTC
TRBJ2-7 once TRBV2 NA CASKAAPYEQYF TGTGCCAGCAAAGCGGCGCCCTACGAGCAGTACTTC
TRBJ1-1 once TRBV7-9 NA CASSFPTERAEAFF TGTGCCAGCAGCTTTCCGACAGAGCGGGCTGAAGCTTTCTTT
TRBJ2-4 NA TRBV6-5 NA CASSYSTSGVQYF TGTGCCAGCAGTTACTCGACTAGTGGGGTTCAGTACTTC
TRBJ2-2 NA TRBV6-6 TRBD2 CASSRRLAGGSTGELFF TGTGCCAGCAGTCGACGACTAGCGGGGGGTTCGACCGGGGAGCTGTTTTTT
TRBJ2-7 NA TRBV4-1 TRBD1 CASSQVAQGGYEQYF TGCGCCAGCAGCCAAGTCGCACAGGGGGGCTACGAGCAGTACTTC
TRBJ1-2 NA TRBV7-2 NA CASSSTVGYTF TGTGCCAGCAGCTCGACAGTTGGCTACACCTTC
TRBJ2-1 NA TRBV7-9 TRBD1 CASSLDQGAYQEQFF TGTGCCAGCAGCTTAGACCAGGGGGCCTATCAGGAGCAGTTCTTC
TRBJ2-1 NA TRBV5-1 NA CASSFSSPSYNEQFF TGCGCCAGCAGCTTTTCTAGCCCCTCCTACAATGAGCAGTTCTTC
TRBJ2-7 once TRBV11-2 TRBD1 CASSWPDRGVYEQYF TGTGCCAGCAGCTGGCCGGACAGGGGGGTCTACGAGCAGTACTTC
TRBJ2-5 NA TRBV27 NA CASSFRTVAGETQYF TGTGCCAGCAGTTTTCGGACAGTCGCGGGAGAGACCCAGTACTTC
TRBJ1-5 once TRBV28 TRBD1 CASSPPGQGIIGNQPQHF TGTGCCAGCAGTCCCCCGGGACAGGGGATAATTGGCAATCAGCCCCAGCATTTT
TRBJ1-5 NA TRBV5-8 NA CASSLSFNQPQHF TGTGCCAGCAGCTTGAGCTTTAATCAGCCCCAGCATTTT
TRBJ2-1 NA TRBV7-2 TRBD2 CASSPHLAGGYNEQFF TGTGCCAGCAGCCCCCACCTAGCGGGGGGTTACAATGAGCAGTTCTTC
TRBJ1-5 NA TRBV19 TRBD1 CASRGPGQSNQPQHF TGTGCCAGTAGGGGACCGGGACAGAGCAATCAGCCCCAGCATTTT
TRBJ1-3 NA TRBV9 TRBD1 CASSVEGQGGGNTIYF TGTGCCAGCAGCGTAGAGGGACAGGGAGGTGGAAACACCATATATTTT
TRBJ2-7 NA TRBV6-6 NA CASSYPSGGRYEQYF TGTGCCAGCAGTTACCCATCGGGGGGCCGTTACGAGCAGTACTTC
TRBJ2-7 NA TRBV6-6 NA CASSSPAAASSYEQYF TGTGCCAGCAGTTCCCCTGCCGCCGCTAGCTCCTACGAGCAGTACTTC
TRBJ1-1 NA TRBV29-1 NA CSVAGGMNTEAFF TGCAGCGTTGCGGGGGGTATGAACACTGAAGCTTTCTTT
TRBJ2-1 NA TRBV3-1/TRBV3-2 TRBD2 CASSQSIAGTYNEQFF TGTGCCAGCAGCCAGTCTATAGCGGGGACCTACAATGAGCAGTTCTTC
TRBJ1-1 NA TRBV11-2 TRBD1 CASSPGQGRMNTEAFF TGTGCCAGCAGCCCTGGACAGGGTCGTATGAACACTGAAGCTTTCTTT
TRBJ1-2 NA TRBV9 TRBD1 CASHDRGDGYTF TGTGCCAGCCACGACAGGGGTGATGGCTACACCTTC
TRBJ2-5 NA TRBV28 NA CASDAGPSGRETQYF TGTGCCAGCGACGCGGGGCCCTCAGGGCGAGAGACCCAGTACTTC
TRBJ1-1 few TRBV30 NA CAWSPSWNTEAFF TGTGCCTGGAGCCCAAGCTGGAACACTGAAGCTTTCTTT
TRBJ1-2 once TRBV28 NA CASSLGEPYGYTF TGTGCCAGCAGTTTAGGAGAGCCCTATGGCTACACCTTC
TRBJ2-2 NA TRBV10-1 NA CASSGGAVGNTGELFF TGCGCCAGCAGTGGGGGAGCGGTAGGAAACACCGGGGAGCTGTTTTTT
TRBJ2-2 NA TRBV7-3 NA CASRPPPDSENTGELFF TGTGCCAGCAGACCACCGCCAGACAGCGAGAACACCGGGGAGCTGTTTTTT
TRBJ1-2 NA TRBV30 TRBD1 CAWSQKGTGFGYTF TGTGCCTGGAGCCAAAAAGGGACAGGGTTTGGCTACACCTTC
TRBJ1-4 NA TRBV30 TRBD1 CAWGGKGQGNREVF TGTGCCTGGGGGGGGAAAGGACAGGGGAACCGAGAGGTTTTT